This TCR beta chain came from a study of shared clonotypes between healthy human individuals (dated by TCRdb to between 2020 and 2021). Regarding the research as a whole: The cohort included three men and two women between 18 and 49 years of age. To estimate repertoire size and how much clonotype sharing occurs between individuals, the study deeply sequenced the blood TCR repertoires of about 5 healthy adults. To increase sequencing depth and limit assay-specific biases, TCR repertoire library preparation and sequencing were carried out by different laboratories using diverse techniques. Leukapheresis yielded between about 0.94 and 9 billion PBMCs per donor. Study-wide findings and limitations: Only blood was sampled, and tissue TCR repertoires likely differ from those in blood. Based on pairwise subsampling, the degree of clonotype sharing among donors was expected to be affected by sequencing depth. The small number of donors limited the genetic and exposure-history diversity represented.

Healthy HIV-negative adults with no recently reported acute infections or vaccinations were included as donors. Only Caucasian adults living in Nashville, Tennessee, USA were represented among the donors. In the unsorted samples, 70 million to 90 million PBMCs were counted, and genomic DNA was extracted using the QIAamp DNA Blood Mini kit. Blood was obtained by leukapheresis, after which PBMCs were separated by Ficoll-Histopaque density gradient centrifugation and cryopreserved in liquid nitrogen vapor phase. CDR1 and CDR2 are read off the germline V gene as SNHLY and FYNNEI. At the junction V is shortened by 4 bases and J by 6 bases; bases outside the gene matches: 5. From its cysteine to its phenylalanine, the CDR3 spans 15 amino acids. Just the 45-base CDR3 DNA is kept, in frame starting at base 1. Using the deep immunoSEQ assay, multiplex PCR amplified TCR CDR3 regions from genomic DNA. Extracted genomic DNA from each cell subset was distributed evenly across all wells of several immunoSEQ 96-well plates, and each plate was treated as a replicate. Each replicate PCR for unsorted PBMC received 250 to 300 ng genomic DNA, equal to 25,000 to 30,000 T cell genomes. Unsorted PBMC genomic DNA was sequenced across ten immunoSEQ deep assay plates. Purified libraries were measured with a Qubit 3.0 fluorometer, size-checked on a Bioanalyzer 2100, and measured again with the KAPA Library Quantification kit. Every immunoSEQ 96-well plate was sequenced on a separate single-read 150-cycle Illumina NextSeq 550 flow cell. Processing in the source paper ran as follows. Because the immunoSEQ output included only junctional sequences and no quality scores, the filtering could not be the same as the filtering used for full-length reads. Sequences were annotated with PyIR, a Python wrapper for IgBLAST v1.9, and V/J genes and CDR3 were assigned using IMGT germline references. Any read was removed if the V/J assignment was weak (E-value above 1e-6), the CDR3 was missing, or the read contained stop codons, out-of-frame junctions, or ambiguous translated residues. V3J clonotypes were defined as sequences sharing the same inferred V gene, J gene, and CDR3 amino acid sequence. Percentage overlap between repertoires was calculated by dividing the number of shared unique clonotypes by the size of the smaller repertoire. RTK rarefaction, the Chao1 estimator, and Recon v2.1 estimates of unobserved clonotypes were used to assess repertoire richness. As stored in TCRdb, this immuneACCESS dataset retains in-frame rearrangements with V and J assigned. A fraction of the clones does not appear; measured against another copy, unresolved V genes explain less than half of the discrepancy, and the remainder lacks a known reason. V and J calls and clone size are copied from that table; D and trimming were computed from the DNA. Here the sample has about half a million clones; approximately 80% occur a single time. Around 12% of the sample rests with the top ten.

As to this clone: The antigen it recognizes is unknown. Base qualities are not recorded, but no much larger clone differs from it by a single base.

The chain is made from TRBV2 and TRBJ2-2; 10 bases in between match TRBD1. Sequencing was carried out using PBMCs. The TCR was taken from a woman in her forties in good health. Some clones in this sample may be carry-over from other donors' samples. In nucleotide form, the sequence is TGTGCCAGCAGTGCGGGACAGGGGATTGCCGGGGAGCTGTTTTTT. This encodes CASSAGQGIAGELFF.